These 29 T cell receptor beta chains originate from one sample sequenced in a study of early T cells in non-severe SARS-CoV-2 infection. In TCRdb, the 5' RACE reads were re-called with MiXCR into one record per CDR3 protein. The table includes about 64,000 distinct CDR3 sequences, 4.9% detected once. The specimen sequenced was whole blood. Receptors originate from an adult who was a healthcare worker with PCR-confirmed SARS-CoV-2 infection or an uninfected control (not recorded which).

This clonotype was observed many times. V usage is TRBV11-1 and J usage is TRBJ2-3; D is unclear. V gave up 4 bases and J gave up 4 bases, with 6 bases separating them. CDR1 and CDR2 (germline): SGHAT, FQDESV (reference sequence). The CDR3 is 12 residues long. CDR3 region: CASSSPSDTQYF. CDR3 in DNA: TGTGCCAGCAGCTCACCGTCAGATACGCAGTATTTT.

This clonotype occurred a few times. Here the CDR3 reads CASSPPPGQGTGNTIYF. CDR3 nucleotide sequence: TGTGCCAGCAGTCCTCCTCCGGGACAGGGGACTGGAAACACCATATATTTT. The chain joins TRBV28 to TRBJ1-3; the match to TRBD1 covers 10 bases. Germline V gene sequence: CDR1 MDHEN, CDR2 SYDVKM. The V and J ends lost 5 bases and 2 bases, in that order; junction bases with no gene match: 9. The CDR3 spans 17 residues.

This clonotype was observed at least ten times. The chain uses TRBV2 and TRBJ2-2; the D gene is possibly TRBD1 (5 bases). This CDR3 region has 14 residues. Trimming took 6 bases from V and 4 from J, leaving 12 bases between them. The germline V gene has CDR1 SNHLY and CDR2 FYNNEI. This chain's CDR3 is CASSVTDSTGELFF. CDR3 coding DNA: TGTGCCAGCAGCGTTACAGACAGCACCGGGGAGCTGTTTTTT.

Many counts were recorded for this clonotype. The rearrangement links TRBV4-2 to TRBJ1-4; D uncertain. CDR1 LGHNA and CDR2 YNFKEQ come from the germline V gene. CDR3 length: 13 residues. V lost 1 base to trimming and J lost 4 bases, with 4 bases between them. In DNA, the CDR3 is TGTGCCAGCAGCCAAGGACGTAATGAAAAACTGTTTTTT. Amino acid sequence: CASSQGRNEKLFF.

Ten or more counts support this clonotype. V and J are TRBV24-1 and TRBJ1-2; D gene ambiguous. CDR1 is KGHDR, CDR2 SFDVKD, per germline. V was pared by 9 bases and J by 3 bases, with 7 bases between. The CDR3 spans 11 residues. CDR3 in amino acids: CATPGHYGYTF. The CDR3 bases are TGTGCCACCCCCGGGCACTATGGCTACACCTTC.

This clonotype was seen at least ten times. The genes are TRBV5-1 and TRBJ2-2; D is unresolved. The CDR3 has 16 residues. Deletions cut 0 bases from V and 4 bases from J, with 13 bases between. Germline assignment: CDR1 SGHRS and CDR2 YFSETQ. CDR3 residues: CASSLAGGGGTGELFF. The CDR3 nucleotides are TGCGCCAGCAGCTTGGCCGGTGGCGGCGGCACCGGGGAGCTGTTTTTT.

In its sample, this clonotype was seen many times. The CDR3 DNA reads as TGCAGCGTTGCCACGCGCGGCACAGATACGCAGTATTTT. Translated: CSVATRGTDTQYF. The chain recombines TRBV29-1 with TRBJ2-3; unclear D gene. CDR3 length: 13 residues. Germline loops: CDR1 SQVTM, CDR2 ANQGSEA. V gave up 4 bases and J gave up 1 base, with 9 bases separating them.

Ten or more counts support this clonotype. This chain uses TRBV7-2 with TRBJ2-1; maybe TRBD1 (6 bases). V gave up 4 bases and J gave up 8 bases, with 18 bases separating them. CDR1 and CDR2 from the germline V gene are SGHTA and FQGNSA. CDR3 length: 15 amino acids. The DNA for the CDR3 is TGTGCCAGCAGCTATACAGGGAAACGAGGTCATGAGCAGTTCTTC. This translates into CASSYTGKRGHEQFF.

This clonotype was seen a few times. The V and J genes are TRBV5-4 and TRBJ2-5; unclear D gene. The germline V gene encodes CDR1 SGHNT and CDR2 YYREEE (reference sequence). The CDR3 runs to 13 residues. With 4 bases removed from V and 3 bases from J, the gap between germline ends came to 10 bases. The CDR3 here is CASSRLGKETQYF. DNA of the CDR3: TGTGCCAGCAGCCGTCTAGGGAAAGAGACCCAGTACTTC.

The gene calls are TRBV7-2 and TRBJ2-3, with a tentative D call TRBD2 (5 bases). This CDR3 has 16 amino acids. V was shortened by 1 base and J by 2 bases, with 13 bases between the two germline ends. Germline CDR1 and CDR2: SGHTA and FQGNSA. CDR3 DNA: TGTGCCAGCAGCTTAGATGGGTTAGCGAACACAGATACGCAGTATTTT. This codes for CASSLDGLANTDTQYF. The variable domain in full, with the rest retrieved from reference TRBV7-2 and TRBJ2-3, is GAGVSQSPSNKVTEKGKDVELRCDPISGHTALYWYRQSLGQGLEFLIYFQGNSAPDKSGLPSDRFSAERTGGSVSTLTIQRTQQEDSAVYLCASSLDGLANTDTQYFGPGTRLTVL.

The sample holds many counts of this clonotype. The V call is TRBV19, the J call TRBJ2-5; TRBD1 matches at 9 bases. The length of the CDR3 is 14 residues. Germline V lookup: CDR1 LNHDA, CDR2 SQIVND (reference sequence). J was trimmed by 5 bases and V by 9 bases; bases with no gene match: 10. CDR3 sequence reads: CASQRDRESETQYF. Written as DNA, the CDR3 is TGTGCCAGCCAAAGGGACAGGGAATCGGAGACCCAGTACTTC.

CDR3 sequence: CSVILAGDEQYF. The CDR3 bases are TGCAGTGTAATACTAGCGGGCGACGAGCAGTACTTC. The V and J genes are TRBV20-1 and TRBJ2-7; TRBD2 aligns across 9 bases. Germline V CDR1 and CDR2: DFQATT, SNEGSKA (reference sequence). Trimming removed 7 bases from V and 5 bases from J; junction bases left unmatched: 6. The CDR3 has 12 residues.

This clonotype came up many times. The J gene is TRBJ1-2, the V gene TRBV6-1, with 10 nucleotides matching TRBD1. V lost 8 bases, J lost 6 bases, and 3 bases stayed unmatched. CDR1 MNHNS and CDR2 SASEGT come from the germline V gene. This CDR3 spans 12 amino acids. The CDR3 coding sequence is TGTGCCAGCGCGACAGGGGGCAATGGCTACACCTTC. The encoded protein is CASATGGNGYTF.

The chain is built from TRBV4-2 and TRBJ2-1, with D unclear. Trimming left V 2 bases short and J 7 bases short, with 15 bases between. This CDR3 contains 15 residues. The V gene's germline CDR1 is LGHNA and CDR2 YNFKEQ. The CDR3 sequence is CASSQPPELENEQFF. For the CDR3, the DNA is TGTGCCAGCAGCCAACCACCCGAGCTGGAGAATGAGCAGTTCTTC.

The table lists this clonotype with many counts. CDR3 in amino acids: CAWGLDTQYF. The CDR3 DNA reads TGTGCCTGGGGACTGGATACGCAGTATTTT. J is TRBJ2-3 and V is TRBV30, with D perhaps matching TRBD2 (5 bases). Trimming stripped 5 bases from V and 6 bases from J, with 6 bases between. The V gene's germline CDR1 is GTSNPN and CDR2 SVGIG (reference sequence). The CDR3 is 10 amino acids.

The sample holds many counts of this clonotype. This chain uses TRBV10-1 with TRBJ2-4; possibly TRBD2 for D (6 bases). The CDR3 sequence is 15 residues long. The germline V gene encodes CDR1 WNHNN and CDR2 SYGVQD (reference sequence). Trimming cost V 7 bases and J 4 bases, with 17 bases left between them. CDR3 in amino acids: CASTNGLAKKNIQYF. The CDR3 DNA reads TGCGCCAGCACAAACGGGCTAGCGAAAAAAAACATTCAGTACTTC.

This clonotype occurred many times. The chain joins TRBV7-2 to TRBJ2-7; perhaps TRBD1 as D (5 bases). The V end lost 1 base, the J end lost 2 bases, and 15 bases lay between the germline ends. Germline-derived CDR1 and CDR2 are SGHTA and FQGNSA. This CDR3 has 16 amino acids. DNA of the CDR3: TGTGCCAGCAGCTTAGGATCTCCGGACAACACCTACGAGCAGTACTTC. This codes for CASSLGSPDNTYEQYF.

The table lists this clonotype with many counts. The rearrangement links TRBV9 to TRBJ2-1, with 8 bases fitting TRBD2. The CDR3 consists of 17 residues. The J segment lost 6 bases and the V segment lost 4 bases, leaving 15 bases of the junction unmatched. Germline lookup yields CDR1 SGDLS and CDR2 YYNGEE. DNA for the CDR3: TGTGCCAGCAGCCCCTTCGCGGGGGGAGGGACCCCCAATGAGCAGTTCTTC. Its translation: CASSPFAGGGTPNEQFF.

This clonotype has a count of ten or more. In DNA, the CDR3 is TGTGCTAGTGGTTTAGGTCAGGGGAACTACGAGCAGTACTTC. Amino acids: CASGLGQGNYEQYF. The V gene is TRBV12-5, the J gene TRBJ2-7, with a tentative D call TRBD1 (6 bases). The CDR3 has 14 amino acids. CDR1 LGHNT and CDR2 FRNRAP come from the germline V gene. The ends were cut back, 3 bases at V and 3 bases at J, with 12 bases in the middle.

The chain carries TRBV14 and TRBJ2-7; TRBD2 is a possible D gene (5 bases). The CDR3 runs 13 residues. The V and J ends lost 1 base and 3 bases respectively, with 7 bases between them. Germline V lookup: CDR1 SGHDN, CDR2 FVKESK. As DNA, the CDR3 is TGTGCCAGCAGCCAAGCGGGAAACTACGAGCAGTACTTC. It specifies CASSQAGNYEQYF.

This clonotype occurred many times. This chain connects TRBV20-1 to TRBJ2-1, with a tentative D call TRBD1 (6 bases). The CDR3 totals 15 residues. Germline CDR1 reads DFQATT; CDR2 reads SNEGSKA (reference sequence). V lost 0 bases and J 2 bases, leaving 11 bases between the germline ends. Here the CDR3 DNA reads TGCAGTGCTAGAGATTCAGCAGGGGCCTACAATGAGCAGTTCTTC. Protein sequence: CSARDSAGAYNEQFF.

A remark on this clonotype: This may come from a read error, since a much larger clone is one base off. The conserved phenylalanine or tryptophan is not found at the CDR3 terminus, so this likely reflects a read error. This chain joins TRBV12-3 or TRBV12-4 and TRBJ2-6, with D possibly matching TRBD2 (5 bases). V lost 6 bases and J 2 bases, leaving 14 bases between the germline ends. CDR3 length: 16 residues. CDR3 coding DNA: TGTGCCAGCAGCCCCCTCATAGCGACTGGGGCCAACGTCCTGACTCTC. Protein product: CASSPLIATGANVLTL.

This clonotype occurred many times. The V and J genes are TRBV9 and TRBJ2-7, with a possible D match to TRBD2 (5 bases). The ends were cut back, 1 base at V and 5 bases at J, with 7 bases in the middle. The CDR3 covers 12 residues. CDR1 SGDLS and CDR2 YYNGEE come from the germline V gene. CDR3 sequence (DNA): TGTGCCAGCAGCGTACGGGGTGACGAGCAGTACTTC. Translated: CASSVRGDEQYF.

With regard to this clonotype: A much bigger clone sits one base away, suggesting this may be a read error. The chain is built from TRBV2 and TRBJ2-2, with no clear D. The CDR3 runs to 14 residues. Germline V gene data show CDR1 as SNHLY and CDR2 as FYNNEI. The V gene lost 7 bases and the J gene lost 1 base, with 10 bases spanning the gap. The CDR3 DNA follows: TGTGCCAGCAACGAGGTTCGGAACACCGGGGAGCTGTTTTTT. Translating it yields CASNEVRNTGELFF.

The chain combines TRBV20-1 with TRBJ1-2, with TRBD1 matching over 9 bases. Germline CDR1 and CDR2: DFQATT and SNEGSKA (reference sequence). Trimming removed 3 bases from V and 3 bases from J; junction bases left unmatched: 14. The CDR3 runs 17 residues. The chain's CDR3 is CSASVPSGTGSYYGYTF. DNA of the CDR3: TGCAGTGCTAGTGTACCCTCTGGGACAGGGAGCTACTATGGCTACACCTTC.

This clonotype occurred many times. V and J are TRBV3-1 and TRBJ2-3; D remains ambiguous. Looked up from germline, CDR1 is LGHDT and CDR2 is YNNKEL (reference sequence). V was pared by 1 base and J by 6 bases, with 11 bases between. The CDR3 runs 14 residues. DNA for the CDR3: TGTGCCAGCAGCCAAGGGATCTCCGAGGATACGCAGTATTTT. Translated, it gives CASSQGISEDTQYF.

This clonotype was seen a few times. V gene TRBV6-2 or TRBV6-3 combines with J gene TRBJ2-7; 11 positions match TRBD2. CDR1 and CDR2 (germline): MNHEY, SVGEGT. The CDR3 is 14 residues long. V trimming: 7 bases; J trimming: 3 bases; junction bases outside the gene matches: 5. The CDR3 sequence is CASKASGRLYEQYF. The CDR3 region has the DNA TGTGCCAGCAAAGCTAGCGGGAGGCTCTACGAGCAGTACTTC.

This clonotype was seen at least ten times. V and J are TRBV14 and TRBJ1-2; D possibly corresponds to TRBD1 (5 bases). The CDR3 is 16 residues long. Germline CDR1 and CDR2: SGHDN and FVKESK. Trimming shortened V by 2 bases and J by 7 bases, and 20 bases separated the two germline ends. The CDR3 DNA is TGTGCCAGCAGCCAAAAATGGGCCATCGGGGGTCTTGGCTACACCTTC. It codes for CASSQKWAIGGLGYTF.

The chain recombines TRBV5-6 with TRBJ2-1; D possibly corresponds to TRBD2 (6 bases). The V gene's germline CDR1 is SGHDT and CDR2 YYEEEE. Deletions cut 3 bases from V and 9 bases from J, with 22 bases between. The CDR3 loop spans 16 amino acids. The CDR3 nucleotides read TGTGCCAGCAGCTCACGGGGGTCAGGATATAATAGTGAGCAGTTCTTC. It is translated as CASSSRGSGYNSEQFF. Drawing the rest from reference TRBV5-6 and TRBJ2-1, the complete variable domain is DAGVTQSPTHLIKTRGQQVTLRCSPKSGHDTVSWYQQALGQGPQFIFQYYEEEERQRGNFPDRFSGHQFPNYSSELNVNALLLGDSALYLCASSSRGSGYNSEQFFGPGTRLTVL.